This T cell receptor (beta chain) was observed in a study of T cells in Graves' hyperthyroidism and ophthalmopathy. In its sample, this clonotype was seen many times. The CDR3 totals 15 residues. Germline V gives CDR1 MDHEN, CDR2 SYDVKM. The V and J ends lost 10 bases and 5 bases respectively, with 24 bases between them. RNA transcripts gave rise to amplified TCR beta CDR3 regions. HTBI primers were used for first-round RT-PCR of the TCR CDR3. MiXCR was run by TCRdb on the multiplex PCR reads, yielding one entry per CDR3 protein. The data contain around 520,000 distinct CDR3 sequences, around 15% of them singletons.

The receptor's source is a woman aged 40 to 50 with Graves' hyperthyroidism. The V gene is TRBV28, the J gene TRBJ2-7; a possible D gene is TRBD2 (6 bases). Sequencing used blood. DNA of the CDR3: TGTGCCACCACGCATGGTGGGGGGTTTATAAACGAGCAGTACTTC. This translates into CATTHGGGFINEQYF. The full variable domain, with the rest looked up from reference TRBV28 and TRBJ2-7, is DVKVTQSSRYLVKRTGEKVFLECVQDMDHENMFWYRQDPGLGLRLIYFSYDVKMKEKGDIPEGYSVSREKKERFSLILESASTNQTSMYLCATTHGGGFINEQYFGPGTRLTVT.